This T cell receptor beta chain was sequenced in a study of OX40 agonist ivuxolimab in advanced cancers. At the level of the study: The patients received agonistic anti-OX40 (CD134) antibody ivuxolimab. Ivuxolimab was delivered to patients intravenously every 2 weeks at doses spanning 0.01 to 10 mg/kg.

The assay was immunoSEQ multiplex PCR, and TCRdb's table has in-frame clones only and misses some. The repertoire holds more than 85,000 clones, with around 90% as singletons. V was shortened by 0 bases and J by 2 bases, with 12 bases between the two germline ends. Germline V gene sequence: CDR1 SGHDT, CDR2 YYEEEE. The CDR3 runs to 16 residues. V usage is TRBV5-6 and J usage is TRBJ2-1; D gene unclear. The sequencing here drew on CD4+ or CD8+ T cells sorted from blood, taken in a trial of the OX40 agonist ivuxolimab. The receptor was isolated from an adult with an advanced solid tumor such as melanoma, head and neck, liver or kidney cancer. DNA for the CDR3: TGTGCCAGCAGCTTGGTGGGCCAGAAAGCCTACAATGAGCAGTTCTTC. Protein product: CASSLVGQKAYNEQFF.